These 32 T cell receptor beta chains were all obtained from the same sample, sequenced in a study of blood T cell repertoires in COVID-19. Libraries were prepared by immunoSEQ multiplex PCR; TCRdb keeps only in-frame clonotypes and omits some of them. Of roughly 250,000 clones in the sample, around 85% were seen once. Sequenced sample: peripheral blood. All receptors come from a human donor with COVID-19, enrolled during active disease. The donor label of this sample is uncertain.

The table lists this clone with a few counts. The V call is TRBV19, the J call TRBJ2-1; 9 positions match TRBD2. The CDR3 spans 17 residues. From germline, CDR1 is LNHDA and CDR2 SQIVND (reference sequence). Trimming removed 7 bases from V and 5 bases from J; junction bases left unmatched: 15. CDR3 sequence (DNA): TGTGCCAGTACCAAATTCTCTACTAGCGGGCCTAACAATGAGCAGTTCTTC. Its protein product is CASTKFSTSGPNNEQFF. The whole variable domain, remainder taken from reference TRBV19 and TRBJ2-1, is DGGITQSPKYLFRKEGQNVTLSCEQNLNHDAMYWYRQDPGQGLRLIYYSQIVNDFQKGDIAEGYSVSREKKESFPLTVTSAQKNPTAFYLCASTKFSTSGPNNEQFFGPGTRLTVL.

V and J are TRBV7-9 and TRBJ2-2; TRBD2 agrees at 10 bases. Germline values: CDR1 SEHNR, CDR2 FQNEAQ (reference sequence). The J segment lost 4 bases and the V segment lost 5 bases, leaving 7 bases of the junction unmatched. The CDR3 has 16 amino acids. The CDR3 loop is CASSLATSGRTGELFF. Written as DNA, the CDR3 is TGTGCCAGCAGCCTCGCGACTAGCGGGCGCACCGGGGAGCTGTTTTTT.

The V call is TRBV28, the J call TRBJ1-5; 8 bases match TRBD1. The germline CDR1 and CDR2 sequences are MDHEN and SYDVKM. There are 17 residues in the CDR3. Trimming cost V 5 bases and J 2 bases; bases outside gene matches: 11. CDR3 nucleotide sequence: TGTGCCAGCAGTCTTACTTCAGGGGGCCGGGGCAATCAGCCCCAGCATTTT. This gives the protein CASSLTSGGRGNQPQHF.

The J gene is TRBJ2-2, the V gene TRBV30, with D tentatively TRBD1 (5 bases). This CDR3 region has 12 residues. Trimming left V 4 bases short and J 6 bases short, with 9 bases between. CDR1 GTSNPN and CDR2 SVGIG come from the germline V gene (reference sequence). Here the CDR3 DNA reads TGTGCCTGGACCTCAGGGTCCGGGGAGCTGTTTTTT. Translating it yields CAWTSGSGELFF.

The rearrangement links TRBV19 to TRBJ1-5; the D gene is possibly TRBD1 (6 bases). Trimming took off 6 bases at V and 4 bases at J, with 7 bases between the two ends. The CDR3 is made up of 12 amino acids. Germline V gene data show CDR1 as LNHDA and CDR2 as SQIVND (reference sequence). The CDR3 sequence: CASSRGNQPQHF. Written as DNA, the CDR3 is TGTGCCAGTAGCAGGGGTAATCAGCCCCAGCATTTT.

The rearrangement links TRBV5-4 to TRBJ2-7; D may be TRBD1 (6 bases). Germline V gene sequence: CDR1 SGHNT, CDR2 YYREEE (reference sequence). The V end was cut by 2 bases, the J end by 4 bases, with 13 bases between. The CDR3 extends over 14 amino acids. The CDR3 sequence: CASSLSGTTYEQYF. CDR3 nucleotides: TGTGCCAGCAGCTTATCCGGGACAACTTACGAGCAGTACTTC.

The chain carries TRBV7-9 and TRBJ1-4; 7 bases map to TRBD1. Germline V gene lookup returns CDR1 SEHNR and CDR2 FQNEAQ (reference sequence). The ends lost 5 bases at V and 7 bases at J; junction bases unmatched: 4. The CDR3 sequence is 13 residues long. CDR3 coding DNA: TGTGCCAGCAGCCACAACAGGGGTGAAAAACTGTTTTTT. Protein product: CASSHNRGEKLFF.

The chain has TRBV5-6 and TRBJ2-7; TRBD1 matches at 9 bases. This CDR3 has 15 amino acids. The ends lost 4 bases at V and 1 base at J; junction bases unmatched: 6. Per the germline V gene, CDR1 is SGHDT and CDR2 is YYEEEE. As DNA, the CDR3 is TGTGCCAGCAGCCCACAGGGGGCGCCGTCCTACGAGCAGTACTTC. Its translation: CASSPQGAPSYEQYF.

This clone appeared a single time. The J gene is TRBJ1-1, the V gene TRBV5-1; D uncertain. CDR3 length: 13 residues. Trimming removed 6 bases from V and 0 bases from J, with 9 bases in between. Looked up from germline, CDR1 is SGHRS and CDR2 is YFSETQ. The CDR3 sequence is CASTKEMNTEAFF. DNA for the CDR3: TGCGCCAGCACCAAAGAGATGAACACTGAAGCTTTCTTT. Drawing the rest from reference TRBV5-1 and TRBJ1-1, the complete variable domain is KAGVTQTPRYLIKTRGQQVTLSCSPISGHRSVSWYQQTPGQGLQFLFEYFSETQRNKGNFPGRFSGRQFSNSRSEMNVSTLELGDSALYLCASTKEMNTEAFFGQGTRLTVV.

To note about this clone: In this CDR3 the conserved last residue, phenylalanine or tryptophan, is missing, so a read error is likely. The limits of the CDR3 on the DNA are not certain, so only TCRdb's listed CDR3 is given. J is TRBJ2-7 and V is TRBV30; the table names TRBD1, a call not compared with the DNA. The CDR3 adds up to 8 amino acids, both ends counted. Germline CDR1 reads GTSNPN; CDR2 reads SVGIG (reference sequence). This CDR3 reads CVGQGASD.

The V and J genes are TRBV18 and TRBJ2-7; D not resolved. The CDR3 extends over 15 amino acids. V was pared by 1 base and J by 2 bases, with 12 bases between. Germline V gene data show CDR1 as KGHSH and CDR2 as LQKENI. Here the CDR3 reads CASSPLVHRPYEQYF. In DNA form, the CDR3 reads TGTGCCAGCTCACCACTCGTACACAGACCCTACGAGCAGTACTTC.

This chain links TRBV27 with TRBJ1-2; the match to TRBD1 covers 7 bases. With V trimmed by 5 bases and J by 6 bases, 9 bases remained unmatched. The CDR3 totals 14 residues. Per germline, CDR1 MNHEY and CDR2 SMNVEV (reference sequence). The CDR3 DNA follows: TGTGCCAGCAGTATCTACCAGGGGGTCCATGGCTACACCTTC. It yields the protein CASSIYQGVHGYTF.

V usage is TRBV28 and J usage is TRBJ1-6, with TRBD1 matching 9 bases. This CDR3 is built from 19 residues. The trim removed 2 bases at V and 9 bases at J, leaving 17 bases unmatched. Germline values: CDR1 MDHEN, CDR2 SYDVKM. The CDR3 is CASSLARDRAAPITSPLHF. CDR3 nucleotides: TGTGCCAGCAGTTTAGCGAGGGACAGGGCAGCTCCTATTACTTCACCCCTCCACTTT.

The rearrangement joins TRBV20-1 to TRBJ2-7; the D gene is possibly TRBD2 (7 bases). The CDR3 is 15 residues long. CDR1 and CDR2 from the germline V gene are DFQATT and SNEGSKA (reference sequence). The V end was cut by 3 bases, the J end by 6 bases, with 21 bases between. CDR3 residues: CSASPSGTSSPEQYF. The CDR3 region has the DNA TGCAGTGCTAGTCCCAGCGGGACATCTAGCCCCGAGCAGTACTTC.

This clone was found a few times. The chain recombines TRBV10-3 with TRBJ2-3, with unresolved D. The ends were cut back, 0 bases at V and 1 base at J, with 8 bases in the middle. This CDR3 has 15 residues. From germline, CDR1 is ENHRY and CDR2 SYGVKD. In nucleotides, the CDR3 is TGTGCCATCAGTGAGTCCCGGTCTCGCACAGATACGCAGTATTTT. Translated: CAISESRSRTDTQYF.

The chain couples TRBV5-1 to TRBJ2-2; D possibly corresponds to TRBD2 (6 bases). CDR3 size: 15 residues. The V and J ends lost 1 base and 1 base respectively, with 8 bases between them. Germline CDR1 SGHRS, CDR2 YFSETQ. This CDR3 reads CASSLLEGNTGELFF. The CDR3 DNA reads TGCGCCAGCAGCTTGTTGGAGGGGAACACCGGGGAGCTGTTTTTT.

This sequence joins TRBV12-3 or TRBV12-4 and TRBJ1-1; D gene uncertain. The CDR3 runs to 13 residues. The ends were cut back, 3 bases at V and 4 bases at J, with 9 bases in the middle. The CDR3 DNA reads as TGTGCCAGCAGTTTCGGGGAGAGCACTGAAGCTTTCTTT. This encodes CASSFGESTEAFF.

The chain is built from TRBV10-2 and TRBJ2-1; 8 bases are shared with TRBD1. The CDR3 extends over 17 amino acids. The germline CDR1 and CDR2 sequences are WSHSY and SAAADI. V gave up 3 bases and J gave up 6 bases; unmatched junction bases: 13. This CDR3 reads CASSEPRTGGFGNEQFF. DNA of the CDR3: TGCGCCAGCAGTGAACCACGAACAGGGGGTTTCGGCAATGAGCAGTTCTTC.

This chain joins TRBV7-2 and TRBJ2-7; D remains ambiguous. V gave up 5 bases and J gave up 6 bases, with 20 bases separating them. Germline CDR1 SGHTA, CDR2 FQGNSA. The CDR3 covers 15 residues. CDR3 sequence (DNA): TGTGCCAGCAGCCCTCCCCGTCCCTCCCGCGGCGAGCAGTACTTC. It encodes CASSPPRPSRGEQYF.

The chain links TRBV6-1 to TRBJ2-7; 8 nucleotides line up with TRBD2. Unmatched junction bases numbered 4, after V lost 3 bases and J lost 3 bases. The CDR3 extends over 14 amino acids. Germline values: CDR1 MNHNS, CDR2 SASEGT. The CDR3 loop is CASSDGGDLYEQYF. The CDR3 DNA is TGTGCCAGCAGTGACGGGGGGGACCTCTACGAGCAGTACTTC.

The chain is built from TRBV19 and TRBJ1-3; D uncertain. The V gene lost 5 bases and the J gene lost 4 bases, with 18 bases spanning the gap. Germline values: CDR1 LNHDA, CDR2 SQIVND (reference sequence). There are 16 residues in the CDR3. The CDR3 reads CASSPPPARSGNTIYF. The CDR3 DNA is TGTGCCAGTAGTCCGCCCCCCGCCAGGTCCGGAAACACCATATATTTT. The variable domain in full, completed from reference TRBV19 and TRBJ1-3, reads DGGITQSPKYLFRKEGQNVTLSCEQNLNHDAMYWYRQDPGQGLRLIYYSQIVNDFQKGDIAEGYSVSREKKESFPLTVTSAQKNPTAFYLCASSPPPARSGNTIYFGEGSWLTVV.

In its sample, this clone was seen a few times. The chain recombines TRBV3-1 (or the pseudogene TRBV3-2) with TRBJ2-7; 8 nucleotides line up with TRBD1. CDR1 LGHDT and CDR2 YNNKEL come from the germline V gene (reference sequence). The J segment lost 2 bases and the V segment lost 6 bases, leaving 9 bases of the junction unmatched. The CDR3 is 15 amino acids. This chain's CDR3 is CASSDPGTGTYEQYF. The CDR3 DNA reads as TGTGCCAGCAGTGACCCCGGGACAGGTACCTACGAGCAGTACTTC.

This chain links TRBV6-5 with TRBJ2-7; D is perhaps TRBD1 (5 bases). CDR1 is MNHEY and CDR2 is SVGAGI in the germline V gene. V shed 1 base and J shed 6 bases, with 10 bases lying between them. The CDR3 extends over 13 amino acids. DNA for the CDR3: TGTGCCAGCAGTTACTTCCAGGGCCTCGAGCAGTACTTC. Encoded protein: CASSYFQGLEQYF.

The chain joins TRBV9 to TRBJ2-7; TRBD2 aligns across 7 bases. Losses at the gene ends were 0 bases for V and 6 bases for J; bases not matched to a gene: 9. The length of the CDR3 is 15 residues. The V gene's germline CDR1 is SGDLS and CDR2 YYNGEE. CDR3 protein: CASSVVASGRVEQYF. The CDR3 DNA reads as TGTGCCAGCAGCGTAGTGGCTAGCGGTAGGGTCGAGCAGTACTTC.

The chain is built from TRBV2 and TRBJ1-1; weak D call: TRBD1 (6 bases). The CDR3 length is 14 residues. The V and J ends lost 6 bases and 1 base respectively, with 12 bases between them. Germline-derived CDR1 and CDR2 are SNHLY and FYNNEI. The CDR3 nucleotides are TGTGCCAGCAGATGGGACAACTCGAACACTGAAGCTTTCTTT. Translating gives CASRWDNSNTEAFF.

Written as DNA, the CDR3 is TGCGCCAGCAGCCAAGATGGGCCAGCGGGAGGGACCGAGCAGTACTTC. Its protein is CASSQDGPAGGTEQYF. The chain links TRBV4-1 to TRBJ2-7; 10 nucleotides match TRBD2. Germline V lookup: CDR1 MGHRA, CDR2 YSYEKL. The CDR3 length is 16 residues. V shed 0 bases and J 6 bases; nucleotides not matched to a gene: 8.

The CDR3 DNA is TGTGCCACCAGCAGAGGGGACTTCTCCCACAATCAGCCCCAGCATTTT. Protein: CATSRGDFSHNQPQHF. The chain carries TRBV15 and TRBJ1-5; tentatively, D is TRBD1 (5 bases). This CDR3 comprises 16 residues. Germline values: CDR1 LNHNV, CDR2 YYDKDF (reference sequence). Trimming cost V 1 base and J 3 bases, with 13 bases left between them.

The chain carries TRBV19 and TRBJ1-1, with 7 bases lining up with TRBD1. CDR3 length: 14 amino acids. V shed 5 bases and J 2 bases; nucleotides not matched to a gene: 5. The germline V gene has CDR1 LNHDA and CDR2 SQIVND (reference sequence). CDR3 sequence reads: CASSAHRGNTEAFF. CDR3 DNA: TGTGCCAGTAGTGCGCACAGGGGAAACACTGAAGCTTTCTTT.

This clone has only a few counts. This rearrangement joins TRBV6-5 to TRBJ1-1; D unclear. The CDR3 contains 12 residues. V shed 10 bases and J shed 4 bases, with 13 bases lying between them. Germline V gene sequence: CDR1 MNHEY, CDR2 SVGAGI. The CDR3 protein is CATAGLPTEAFF. DNA for the CDR3: TGTGCCACGGCGGGTTTGCCCACTGAAGCTTTCTTT.

The chain joins TRBV6-6 to TRBJ1-2; unclear D gene. CDR1 and CDR2 (germline): MNHNY, SVGAGI (reference sequence). Trimming removed 7 bases from V and 3 bases from J, with 9 bases in between. The CDR3 length is 12 residues. CDR3 protein: CASTAADYGYTF. CDR3 DNA sequence: TGTGCCAGCACCGCGGCGGACTATGGCTACACCTTC.

This chain links TRBV7-2 with TRBJ1-3; D is ambiguous. Trimming took 5 bases from V and 0 from J, leaving 17 bases between them. The CDR3 contains 17 residues. Looked up from germline, CDR1 is SGHTA and CDR2 is FQGNSA. The CDR3 loop is CASSPDAQTISGNTIYF. The CDR3 DNA reads TGTGCCAGCAGCCCCGACGCACAGACTATCTCTGGAAACACCATATATTTT.

This chain joins TRBV3-1 (or the pseudogene TRBV3-2) and TRBJ2-7; 11 positions agree with TRBD1. Germline V lookup: CDR1 LGHDT, CDR2 YNNKEL (reference sequence). The V gene end was trimmed by 4 bases and the J gene end by 3 bases; junction bases not matched to a gene: 8. The CDR3 has 16 amino acids. The CDR3 loop reads CASSPLPGQGDYEQYF. Here the CDR3 DNA reads TGTGCCAGCAGCCCCCTCCCGGGACAGGGGGACTACGAGCAGTACTTC.